The source of this TCR beta chain is a study of blood T cells in healthy people across ages (dated by TCRdb to the mid-2010s). About the full investigation: In model experiments, template switching captured roughly one uniquely barcoded TCR beta cDNA molecule for every two T cells. The study analyzed two additional independent replicas of 1 million unique cDNA reads from the same blood draw for two donors, one aged 18 to 29 and one aged 80 or older. Using deep sequencing normalized with unique cDNA molecular identifiers, the study measured how TCR beta repertoire diversity changes with age. To avoid experimental bias, donors of different ages were spread randomly across the sequencing lanes. Four age groups were formed from the donors: young (average around 15 years), middle-aged (approximately 39), aged (about 62) and long-lived (about 75). General conclusions and limits of the study: The CMV infection status of donors was not known, potentially confounding age-related changes in expanded clonotypes. Estimates of total diversity based on one million sequenced T cells were regarded as lower bounds and as underestimates. The percentage of naive T cells measured by flow cytometry correlated strongly with observed TCR beta diversity. Bulk unsorted PBMC profiling prevented conclusive comparison of naive and antigen-experienced compartments. Compared with the aged group, more naive CD4+ T cells, fewer expanded clones and increased TCR diversity were shown by the long-lived group, suggesting age selection. Observed TCR beta diversity per million T cells fell roughly linearly with age, and a significant reduction was already apparent by age roughly 40.

The approximately 41 donors, aged about 6 to 100 years, were systemically healthy Caucasian individuals from Russia. Each donor gave ten milliliters of peripheral blood, drawn into EDTA-treated Vacutainer tubes. PBMCs were isolated by Ficoll-Paque density-gradient centrifugation, with at least 6 million obtained per sample. Trizol reagent was used to extract total RNA from PBMCs, with at least 6 micrograms per sample. The percentages of naive CD45RAhigh/CD27high T cells were determined by flow cytometry on a PBMC aliquot from every donor. Worth noting for this clonotype: Its antigen is still unknown. It has no much larger one-base neighbor in the sample; base qualities were not kept.

Via the germline V gene, CDR1 is MNHNS and CDR2 SASEGT. The CDR3, cysteine through phenylalanine, is 15 amino acids long. The sequence is cut down to CDR3 DNA, 45 bases in frame from base 1. Library preparation was by 5' RACE. The run used an Illumina HiSeq 2500. A second PCR of roughly 6 to 12 cycles was performed with a sample-barcoded 5' primer and a J-beta primer mix. A unique molecular identifier was introduced onto each TCR beta cDNA molecule by a template-switch 5' adaptor carrying 12 random nucleotides. Each sample yielded at least 2.5 million CDR3-containing paired-end reads. The Mint cDNA synthesis kit, primed by a TRBC-specific oligonucleotide, was used to synthesize first-strand cDNA from all RNA. Following uracil-DNA glycosylase treatment, all cDNA underwent a first 18-cycle PCR with the universal primers M1SS and BC2_uni_R. Processing in the source paper ran as follows. For normalization, 1 million high-quality reads, each with a distinct molecular identifier, were randomly selected from each sample. Instead of being binned into consensus sequences, reads with shared molecular identifiers were discarded. CDR3 identification, clonotype clustering and error correction used MiTCR with a Q25 quality threshold and the strictest error-elimination algorithm. A nonparametric unseen species model with Euler transformation was used to estimate a lower bound on total TCR beta diversity. TCRdb applied fastp at Q25 and MiXCR to the public reads, then kept only in-frame beta chains. When rows share a CDR3 protein, they turn into one entry using the most common DNA and genes. The V and J calls, along with clone size, are taken from TCRdb and not from the paper's own processing. The sample table contains approximately 730,000 distinct CDR3 sequences; only one count was recorded for more than 40% of them. The ten top clones hold 20% to 25% of the sample.

Source material: blood. The rearranged segments are TRBV6-1 and TRBJ2-5, with a tentative D gene TRBD2 over 6 matching bases. Near its end, the DNA agrees better with TRBJ2-7, so the J call may be wrong. This receptor was taken from a woman aged 55-69 years in good health. In nucleotide form, the sequence is TGTGCCAGCAGTGGGGCTCTGGTTAGCGGTGACGAGCAGTACTTC. The encoded protein is CASSGALVSGDEQYF.